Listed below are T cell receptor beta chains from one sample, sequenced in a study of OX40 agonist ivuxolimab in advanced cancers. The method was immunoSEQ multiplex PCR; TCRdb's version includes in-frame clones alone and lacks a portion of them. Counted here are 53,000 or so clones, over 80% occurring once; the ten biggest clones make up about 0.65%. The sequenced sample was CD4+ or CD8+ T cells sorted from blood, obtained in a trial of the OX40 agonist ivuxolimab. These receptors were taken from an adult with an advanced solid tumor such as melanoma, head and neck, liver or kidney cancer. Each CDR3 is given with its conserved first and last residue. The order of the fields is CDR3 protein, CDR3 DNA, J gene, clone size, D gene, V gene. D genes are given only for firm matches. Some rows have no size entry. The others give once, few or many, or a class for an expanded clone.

CASSINYGTTLYEQYF	TGTGCCAGTAGTATTAATTATGGGACTACGTTGTACGAGCAGTACTTC	TRBJ2-7	.	TRBD2	TRBV19
CASSSNSDGYTF	TGTGCCAGCAGCTCAAACTCGGATGGCTACACCTTC	TRBJ1-2	.	.	TRBV5-4
CASSRLGDQPQHF	TGCGCCAGCAGCCGCCTAGGGGATCAGCCCCAGCATTTT	TRBJ1-5	.	.	TRBV4-1
CASSDSGRGHTGELFF	TGTGCCAGCAGTGACTCGGGCAGGGGGCACACCGGGGAGCTGTTTTTT	TRBJ2-2	.	TRBD1	TRBV6-4
CATKRGQEAGELFF	TGTGCCACTAAGCGGGGGCAAGAAGCCGGGGAGCTGTTTTTT	TRBJ2-2	.	TRBD2	TRBV19
CASSPLDRDNEQFF	TGTGCCAGCTCACCGCTGGACAGGGACAATGAGCAGTTCTTC	TRBJ2-1	.	TRBD1	TRBV18
CASSIRPSAVGSGDEKLFF	TGTGCCAGCAGCATAAGGCCCTCTGCGGTCGGCAGTGGGGATGAAAAACTGTTTTTT	TRBJ1-4	.	.	TRBV27
CASSQGLAANTGELFF	TGTGCCAGCTCACAGGGACTAGCGGCGAACACCGGGGAGCTGTTTTTT	TRBJ2-2	.	TRBD2	TRBV18
CASSLGSGGLAFF	TGTGCCAGCAGCTTAGGGTCTGGGGGCCTGGCTTTCTTT	TRBJ1-1	.	.	TRBV11-3
CASSPSQDTQYF	TGTGCCAGCTCACCTAGTCAGGATACGCAGTATTTT	TRBJ2-3	.	.	TRBV18
CASRWTGGPNDGYTF	TGTGCCAGCAGGTGGACAGGAGGCCCCAATGATGGCTACACCTTC	TRBJ1-2	.	TRBD1	TRBV6-1
CASSLEGGSNEKLFF	TGTGCCAGCAGCTTAGAGGGAGGATCTAATGAAAAACTGTTTTTT	TRBJ1-4	.	.	TRBV7-9
CASSSFAVYDRLNTEAFF	TGTGCCAGCAGCTCCTTCGCCGTTTACGACAGGTTGAACACTGAAGCTTTCTTT	TRBJ1-1	few	.	TRBV11-2
CAIRGGGTEAFF	TGTGCCATCCGAGGGGGGGGCACTGAAGCTTTCTTT	TRBJ1-1	few	.	TRBV10-3
CASSMGQNYEQYF	TGTGCCAGCAGCATGGGACAGAACTACGAGCAGTACTTC	TRBJ2-7	.	TRBD1	TRBV7-9
CASTPDPGETQYF	TGTGCCAGTACCCCTGACCCAGGAGAGACCCAGTACTTC	TRBJ2-5	.	.	TRBV19
CASTWTSGITNTGELFF	TGTGCCAGCACCTGGACTAGCGGGATAACCAACACCGGGGAGCTGTTTTTT	TRBJ2-2	.	TRBD2	TRBV28
CASRKFSGGWGTQYF	TGTGCCAGCAGAAAGTTCAGCGGGGGGTGGGGAACGCAGTATTTT	TRBJ2-3	.	TRBD2	TRBV11-3
CATSRDLLDTQYF	TGTGCCACCAGCAGAGATCTACTAGATACGCAGTATTTT	TRBJ2-3	once	.	TRBV15
CASSPTRGGGTGELFF	TGCGCCAGCAGCCCTACCCGGGGAGGGGGAACCGGGGAGCTGTTTTTT	TRBJ2-2	.	.	TRBV5-1
CAWSARLAVKNTGELFF	TGTGCCTGGAGTGCCCGACTAGCGGTTAAAAACACCGGGGAGCTGTTTTTT	TRBJ2-2	.	TRBD2	TRBV30
CASTFPSGGYQETQYF	TGTGCCAGCACCTTCCCTAGCGGGGGGTACCAAGAGACCCAGTACTTC	TRBJ2-5	.	TRBD2	TRBV27
CASSLGFQGETQYF	TGTGCCAGCAGCTTAGGGTTTCAGGGGGAGACCCAGTACTTC	TRBJ2-5	once	.	TRBV7-2
CASSSGPTNEKLFF	TGTGCCAGCTCGTCAGGCCCAACTAATGAAAAACTGTTTTTT	TRBJ1-4	.	.	TRBV18
CASWAWSGAQTPYTQYF	TGTGCCTCGTGGGCCTGGAGTGGGGCCCAAACCCCTTATACGCAGTATTTT	TRBJ2-3	.	.	TRBV30
CASSEFSGLDAGELFF	TGCGCCAGCAGCGAATTTTCGGGACTAGATGCCGGGGAGCTGTTTTTT	TRBJ2-2	.	TRBD2	TRBV4-1
CASSVGTASYNEQFF	TGTGCCAGCAGCGTAGGGACAGCCTCCTACAATGAGCAGTTCTTC	TRBJ2-1	.	.	TRBV9
CASSFLLEQSGNTIYF	TGTGCCAGCAGCTTCCTGCTTGAACAGAGTGGAAACACCATATATTTT	TRBJ1-3	.	.	TRBV14
CASSPRLAGGHEQFF	TGTGCCAGCAGCCCGAGACTAGCGGGGGGGCATGAGCAGTTCTTC	TRBJ2-1	.	TRBD2	TRBV7-2
CASSPLSYEQYF	TGTGCCAGCAGTCCCCTCTCCTACGAGCAGTACTTC	TRBJ2-7	.	.	TRBV6-5
CAWSVSRLANVLTF	TGTGCCTGGAGTGTATCGCGGTTGGCCAACGTCCTGACTTTC	TRBJ2-6	.	.	TRBV30
CASSPPGQGVGGQPQHF	TGTGCCAGCTCACCCCCGGGACAGGGAGTAGGTGGACAGCCCCAGCATTTT	TRBJ1-5	.	TRBD1	TRBV18
CASPRSGSAPYNEQFF	TGTGCCAGCCCCCGTAGCGGGAGCGCACCCTACAATGAGCAGTTCTTC	TRBJ2-1	.	TRBD2	TRBV28
CAWYRDRAKTNYGYTF	TGTGCCTGGTACCGGGACAGGGCAAAAACAAACTATGGCTACACCTTC	TRBJ1-2	once	TRBD1	TRBV30
CATDTGSESPLHF	TGTGCCACCGATACAGGGTCGGAGTCACCCCTCCACTTT	TRBJ1-6	.	.	TRBV7-9
CASSEYRTINEQFF	TGTGCCAGCAGTGAATATAGGACCATCAATGAGCAGTTCTTC	TRBJ2-1	once	.	TRBV2
CATKEGETQYF	TGTGCCACCAAGGAGGGTGAGACCCAGTACTTC	TRBJ2-5	.	.	TRBV19
CASSLEPNNEQFF	TGTGCCAGCAGCTTAGAACCTAACAATGAGCAGTTCTTC	TRBJ2-1	.	.	TRBV11-2
CASSHPGGGNIQYF	TGTGCCAGCAGCCACCCGGGAGGTGGAAACATTCAGTACTTC	TRBJ2-4	.	TRBD2	TRBV5-4
CASSLQGGGTNEKLFF	TGTGCCAGCAGCTTACAGGGGGGCGGTACTAATGAAAAACTGTTTTTT	TRBJ1-4	.	TRBD1	TRBV7-2
CAWSAGTSAERYF	TGTGCCTGGAGCGCGGGAACGTCGGCCGAGCGGTACTTC	TRBJ2-7	.	.	TRBV30
CAWNGQGENHEKLFF	TGTGCCTGGAACGGACAGGGGGAGAACCATGAAAAACTGTTTTTT	TRBJ1-4	.	TRBD1	TRBV30